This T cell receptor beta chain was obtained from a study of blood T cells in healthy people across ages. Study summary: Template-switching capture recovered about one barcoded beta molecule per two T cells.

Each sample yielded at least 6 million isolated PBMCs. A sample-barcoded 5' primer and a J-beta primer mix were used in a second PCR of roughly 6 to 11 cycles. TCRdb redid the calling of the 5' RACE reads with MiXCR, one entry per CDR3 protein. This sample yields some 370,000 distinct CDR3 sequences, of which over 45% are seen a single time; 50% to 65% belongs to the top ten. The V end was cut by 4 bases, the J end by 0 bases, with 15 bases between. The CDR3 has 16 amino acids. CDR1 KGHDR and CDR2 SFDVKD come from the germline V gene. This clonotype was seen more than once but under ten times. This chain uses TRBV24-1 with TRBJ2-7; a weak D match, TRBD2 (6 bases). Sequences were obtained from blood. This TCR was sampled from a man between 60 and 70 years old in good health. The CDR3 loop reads CATSESGLQSSYEQYF. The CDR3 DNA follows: TGTGCCACCAGTGAGTCGGGACTCCAAAGCTCCTACGAGCAGTACTTC.